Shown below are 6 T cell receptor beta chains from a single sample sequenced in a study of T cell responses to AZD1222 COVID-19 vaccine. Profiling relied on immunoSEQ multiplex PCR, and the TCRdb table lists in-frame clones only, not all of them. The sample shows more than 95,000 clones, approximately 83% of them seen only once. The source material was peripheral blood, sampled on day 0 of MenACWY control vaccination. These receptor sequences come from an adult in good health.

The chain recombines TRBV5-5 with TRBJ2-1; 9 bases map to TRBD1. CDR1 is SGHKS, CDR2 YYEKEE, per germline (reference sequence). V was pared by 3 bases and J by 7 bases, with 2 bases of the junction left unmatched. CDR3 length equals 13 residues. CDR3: CASSSDRGNEQFF. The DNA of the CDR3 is TGTGCCAGCAGCTCTGACAGGGGGAATGAGCAGTTCTTC.

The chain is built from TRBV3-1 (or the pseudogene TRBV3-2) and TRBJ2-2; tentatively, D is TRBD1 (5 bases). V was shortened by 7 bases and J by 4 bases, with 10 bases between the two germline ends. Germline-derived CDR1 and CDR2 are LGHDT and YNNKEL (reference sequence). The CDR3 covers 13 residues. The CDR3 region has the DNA TGTGCCAGCACCCCAGGGATCACCGGGGAGCTGTTTTTT. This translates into CASTPGITGELFF.

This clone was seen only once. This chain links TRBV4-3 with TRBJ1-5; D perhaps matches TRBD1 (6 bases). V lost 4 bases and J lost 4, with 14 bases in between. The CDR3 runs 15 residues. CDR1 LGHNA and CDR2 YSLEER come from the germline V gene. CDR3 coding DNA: TGCGCCAGCAGCCCAGCTTGGACAGCAAATCAGCCCCAGCATTTT. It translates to CASSPAWTANQPQHF.

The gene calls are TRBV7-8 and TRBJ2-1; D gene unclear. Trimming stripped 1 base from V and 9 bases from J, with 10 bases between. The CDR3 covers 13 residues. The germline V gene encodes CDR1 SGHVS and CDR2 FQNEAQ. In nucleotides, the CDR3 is TGTGCCAGCAGCTTAGGAGCGCTTACTGAGCAGTTCTTC. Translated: CASSLGALTEQFF. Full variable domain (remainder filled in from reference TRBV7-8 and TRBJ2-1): GAGVSQSPRYKVAKRGQDVALRCDPISGHVSLFWYQQALGQGPEFLTYFQNEAQLDKSGLPSDRFFAERPEGSVSTLKIQRTQQEDSAVYLCASSLGALTEQFFGPGTRLTVL.

The DNA of the CDR3 is TGTGCCACCAGCGGATCTACGCCGGGACAGGGGGCGCGAGGCTACACCTTC. Translation: CATSGSTPGQGARGYTF. The V call is TRBV15, the J call TRBJ1-2; 12 bases map to TRBD1. The V gene's germline CDR1 is LNHNV and CDR2 YYDKDF (reference sequence). This CDR3 comprises 17 residues. V shed 5 bases, J shed 8 bases, and the junction held 15 bases outside the gene matches. Looking up the rest from reference TRBV15 and TRBJ1-2 gives the full variable domain: DAMVIQNPRYQVTQFGKPVTLSCSQTLNHNVMYWYQQKSSQAPKLLFHYYDKDFNNEADTPDNFQSRRPNTSFCFLDIRSPGLGDTAMYLCATSGSTPGQGARGYTFGSGTRLTVV.

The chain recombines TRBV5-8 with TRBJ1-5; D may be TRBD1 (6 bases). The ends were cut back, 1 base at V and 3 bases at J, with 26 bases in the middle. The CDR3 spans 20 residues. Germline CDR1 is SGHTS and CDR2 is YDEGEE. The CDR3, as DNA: TGTGCCAGCAGCTTGAGGGAAAAGATCGGGGGCGCAATGGTCAATCAGCCCCAGCATTTT. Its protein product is CASSLREKIGGAMVNQPQHF.